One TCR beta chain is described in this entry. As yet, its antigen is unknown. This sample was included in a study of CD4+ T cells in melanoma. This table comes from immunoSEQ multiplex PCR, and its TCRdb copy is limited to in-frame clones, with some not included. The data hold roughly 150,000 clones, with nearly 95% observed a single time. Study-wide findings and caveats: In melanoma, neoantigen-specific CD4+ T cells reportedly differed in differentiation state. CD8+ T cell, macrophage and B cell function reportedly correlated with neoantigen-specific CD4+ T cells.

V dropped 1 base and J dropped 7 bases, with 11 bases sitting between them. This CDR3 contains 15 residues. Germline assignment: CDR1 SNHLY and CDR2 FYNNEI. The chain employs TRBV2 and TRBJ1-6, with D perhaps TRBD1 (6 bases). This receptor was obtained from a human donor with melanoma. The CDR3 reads CASSEEGQGNSPLHF. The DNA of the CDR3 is TGTGCCAGCAGTGAAGAGGGGCAGGGGAATTCACCCCTCCACTTT.